This TCR beta chain came from a study of identical twins. General study results and limits: The study found weaker excess twin sharing in beta out-of-frame sequences. When twins shared out-of-frame alpha sequences, those sequences had excess low generation probability. Reduced insertions were recorded for abundant cord blood beta clonotypes, with no such pattern in memory repertoires.

This CDR3 has 12 residues. The ends were cut back, 8 bases at V and 6 bases at J, with 11 bases in the middle. This clonotype appeared many times. The antigen is undetermined. After template switching added a universal primer site, the resulting cDNA carried unique molecular identifiers. Using its own MiXCR run on the 5' RACE reads, TCRdb lists one record per CDR3 protein. The table shows around 370,000 distinct CDR3 sequences, with 8.5% to 10% occurring only once. This TCR derives from a woman in her forties or fifties in good health. The source material was naive T cells sorted from blood. The chain combines TRBV12-3 or TRBV12-4 with TRBJ2-1; D remains ambiguous. Here the CDR3 DNA reads TGTGCCAGCTCAATGTGGACCAATGAGCAGTTCTTC. It translates to CASSMWTNEQFF.